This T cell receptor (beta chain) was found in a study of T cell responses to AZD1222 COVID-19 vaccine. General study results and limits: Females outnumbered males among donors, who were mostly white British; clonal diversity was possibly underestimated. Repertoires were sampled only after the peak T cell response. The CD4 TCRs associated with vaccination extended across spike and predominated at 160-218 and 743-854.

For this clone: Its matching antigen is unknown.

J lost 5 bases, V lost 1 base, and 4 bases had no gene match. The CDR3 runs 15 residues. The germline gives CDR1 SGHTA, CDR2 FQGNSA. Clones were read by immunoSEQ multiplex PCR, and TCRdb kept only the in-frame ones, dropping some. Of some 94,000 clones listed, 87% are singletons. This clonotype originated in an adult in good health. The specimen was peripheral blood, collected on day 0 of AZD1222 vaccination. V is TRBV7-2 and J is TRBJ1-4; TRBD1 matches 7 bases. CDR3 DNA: TGTGCCAGCAGCTTAGAGGGGGCAGCAAATGAAAAACTGTTTTTT. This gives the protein CASSLEGAANEKLFF.